This TCR beta chain is drawn from a study of T cell responses to AZD1222 COVID-19 vaccine. Broader study findings: Just a handful of AZD1222 recipients tested seropositive at baseline.

On this clone itself: The target antigen is unknown.

The length of the CDR3 is 15 residues. CDR1 LNHDA and CDR2 SQIVND come from the germline V gene (reference sequence). The V and J ends lost 2 bases and 4 bases respectively, with 9 bases between them. Some second doses came at about 4 weeks and others at about 12 weeks; these were pooled. Repertoires were generated with immunoSEQ multiplex PCR, while TCRdb's copy carries only in-frame clones and drops some. The sample yields some 110,000 clones, 90% seen once. The source was peripheral blood, collected 28 days after the second AZD1222 dose. This sequence was found in an adult who received the AZD1222 COVID-19 vaccine. The V call is TRBV19, the J call TRBJ2-6; D call uncertain. CDR3 loop: CASSIPGTGANVLTF. CDR3 sequence (DNA): TGTGCCAGTAGTATACCGGGTACCGGGGCCAACGTCCTGACTTTC.